Listed below are T cell receptor beta chains from one sample, sequenced in a study of regulatory T cells in long-lasting Graves disease. In TCRdb, the multiplex PCR reads were re-called with MiXCR into one record per CDR3 protein. Of 400,000 or so distinct CDR3 sequences listed, around 21% were seen once; the top ten hold less than 25%. The starting material was peripheral blood mononuclear cells (PBMCs), obtained when the disease was refractory, from a patient treated with antithyroid drugs. These receptors were collected from a female donor with Graves disease. CDR3s include the opening cysteine and the closing phenylalanine or tryptophan. The order of the fields is J gene, V gene, CDR3 protein.

TRBJ1-1,TRBV3-1,CASSQETMNTEAFF
TRBJ2-4,TRBV6-2/TRBV6-3,CASSSAKNIQYF
TRBJ2-3,TRBV11-2,CASSPGLATDTQYF
TRBJ2-2,TRBV20-1,CSVTRTTNTGELFF
TRBJ2-7,TRBV28,CASSFNRYEQYF
TRBJ1-5,TRBV12-3/TRBV12-4,CASSLGVGNQPQHF
TRBJ2-7,TRBV19,CASSIWGSNEQYF
TRBJ2-7,TRBV12-3/TRBV12-4,CASTWRAYEQYF
TRBJ1-2,TRBV2,CASTGPGYTF
TRBJ2-5,TRBV7-2,CASSQGLAGIQETQYF
TRBJ2-7,TRBV11-2,CASSLARPSYEQYF
TRBJ2-5,TRBV12-3/TRBV12-4,CASSSAGPQETQYF
TRBJ1-6,TRBV20-1,CSARDPGTQGGYNSPLHF
TRBJ2-4,TRBV20-1,CSARTSGRVLIAKNIQYF
TRBJ2-2,TRBV6-5,CASSYSGAGRLFF
TRBJ2-7,TRBV10-3,CAISSLTYEQYF
TRBJ1-1,TRBV20-1,CSARDGRLSYEAFF
TRBJ1-1,TRBV7-3,CASSLEIGGNTEAFF
TRBJ2-7,TRBV28,CASTLGRLGGIIYEQYF
TRBJ2-5,TRBV20-1,CSALTSGWETQYF
TRBJ2-7,TRBV20-1,CSARDIAYEQYF
TRBJ2-2,TRBV19,CASSMSPGAGELFF
TRBJ2-7,TRBV6-2/TRBV6-3,CASSYSWTPEAYEQYF
TRBJ2-7,TRBV30,CAWSVSEALPYEQYF
TRBJ1-6,TRBV30,CAWRAENNSPLHF
TRBJ2-7,TRBV12-3/TRBV12-4,CASSYGQYEQYF
TRBJ2-2,TRBV3-1,CASSQWTGAIHFGGELFF
TRBJ2-2,TRBV7-2,CASSKTGTAGTGELFF
TRBJ1-6,TRBV30,CAWSLTRRGSPLHF
TRBJ2-1,TRBV28,CASSLVQMDNEQFF
TRBJ2-7,TRBV20-1,CSASPIRGYEQYF
TRBJ1-4,TRBV20-1,CSARGQNNEKLFF
TRBJ2-7,TRBV29-1,CSVETDPTYEQYF
TRBJ2-3,TRBV28,CASSQSGRVGDTQYF
TRBJ2-2,TRBV2,CASSLGQGYRGVTGEPFF
TRBJ2-2,TRBV11-2,CASSLDPPNTGELFF
TRBJ2-7,TRBV4-3,CASSRRAGYEQYF
TRBJ1-1,TRBV6-1,CASNANGYMNTEAFF
TRBJ2-5,TRBV2,CASSDGLGRETQYF
TRBJ2-7,TRBV20-1,CSADDRGFHEQYF
TRBJ1-5,TRBV27,CASSFGMRSSQPQHF
TRBJ1-3,TRBV2,CASTQDSGNTIYF
TRBJ1-2,TRBV6-5,CASSYSNIGAINYGYTF
TRBJ2-5,TRBV5-8,CASSYGTATTYQETQYF
TRBJ2-7,TRBV2,CASSEFSIYEQYF